This T cell receptor beta chain was captured by sequencing in a study of neurological immune-mediated disorders. Notes on the study in general: HTLV-1-associated myelopathy led in TCR clonal expansion, while multiple sclerosis ranked lowest, below healthy controls. The study found no CDR3 amino acid sequences shared by expanded clones across subjects, suggesting private repertoires in all groups.

Noted time point: technical triplicate 2. One entry per CDR3 protein results from TCRdb running MiXCR on the 5' RACE reads. The table records tens of thousands of distinct CDR3 sequences, approximately 25% of them present only once. Trimming removed 3 bases at V and 7 bases at J, with 19 bases between. The CDR3 extends over 16 amino acids. In germline, CDR1 is SNHLY, CDR2 FYNNEI. In regard to this clonotype: Its matching antigen is unknown.

The sequenced sample was PBMCs. This clonotype was sampled from a man in his fifties or sixties with HTLV-1-associated myelopathy (HAM/TSP). This chain links TRBV2 with TRBJ1-5, with D uncertain. The CDR3 sequence is CASSDRWRQVGQPQHF. CDR3 sequence (DNA): TGTGCCAGCAGTGATCGTTGGAGGCAGGTCGGGCAGCCCCAGCATTTT.